The 14 T cell receptor beta chains below come from one sample, sequenced in a study of shared clonotypes between healthy human individuals. TCRdb's copy holds only in-frame clones and misses some; the assay was immunoSEQ multiplex PCR. The sample has roughly 2,300,000 clones, around 90% seen once; the top ten hold roughly 0.34%. Sequencing was performed on naive CD4+ T cells from PBMCs. Subset denoted: CD45RA+ positively selected. The receptor source for this set is a man aged 18 to 30 in good health. Some clones in this sample may be carry-over from other donors' samples.

As regards this clone: The same CDR3 is also encoded by other DNA sequences in this sample. The genes are TRBV28 and TRBJ1-5; 9 bases align to TRBD1. Germline assignment: CDR1 MDHEN and CDR2 SYDVKM. The CDR3 is 14 amino acids. The J segment lost 5 bases and the V segment lost 5 bases, leaving 4 bases of the junction unmatched. The CDR3 region is CASSPGQGHQPQHF. The CDR3 DNA sequence: TGTGCCAGCAGTCCGGGACAGGGTCATCAGCCCCAGCATTTT.

This rearrangement joins TRBV6-5 to TRBJ2-5, with D tentatively TRBD2 (6 bases). This CDR3 comprises 16 residues. The V gene lost 0 bases and the J gene lost 1 base, with 12 bases spanning the gap. Germline loops: CDR1 MNHEY, CDR2 SVGAGI. CDR3: CASSYSIGGFQETQYF. The CDR3 DNA follows: TGTGCCAGCAGTTACTCGATTGGAGGGTTCCAAGAGACCCAGTACTTC.

This rearrangement joins TRBV28 to TRBJ2-7; possible D gene TRBD2, 6 bases. The CDR3 extends over 15 amino acids. Germline V gene data show CDR1 as MDHEN and CDR2 as SYDVKM. V dropped 6 bases and J dropped 3 bases, with 18 bases sitting between them. In nucleotides, the CDR3 is TGTGCCAGCAGCCCCGGGCCGGGAGAGCACTACGAGCAGTACTTC. Translated, it gives CASSPGPGEHYEQYF.

This chain connects TRBV30 to TRBJ1-1, with no clear D. V lost 2 bases to trimming and J lost 3 bases, with 7 bases between them. The CDR3 runs 12 residues. Germline CDR1 GTSNPN, CDR2 SVGIG (reference sequence). The CDR3 DNA reads TGTGCCTGGAGTCTCGTGCACACTGAAGCTTTCTTT. It is translated as CAWSLVHTEAFF.

The chain joins TRBV28 to TRBJ2-7; 12 bases agree with TRBD1. Losses at the gene ends were 5 bases for V and 3 bases for J; bases not matched to a gene: 5. The CDR3 runs to 15 residues. Germline V lookup: CDR1 MDHEN, CDR2 SYDVKM. The CDR3 loop reads CASSGRDRGHYEQYF. Written as DNA, the CDR3 is TGTGCCAGCAGTGGGAGGGACAGGGGGCACTACGAGCAGTACTTC.

The CDR3 sequence: CASSPSPRYEAFF. DNA of the CDR3: TGTGCCAGCAGTCCGTCACCCCGTTATGAAGCTTTCTTT. V gene TRBV28 combines with J gene TRBJ1-1; no definite D call. V lost 5 bases and J 7 bases, leaving 14 bases between the germline ends. Germline V gives CDR1 MDHEN, CDR2 SYDVKM. The CDR3 spans 13 residues.

This chain joins TRBV6-5 and TRBJ2-7; maybe TRBD1 (6 bases). The length of the CDR3 is 14 residues. V lost 6 bases and J 2 bases, leaving 14 bases between the germline ends. Germline V lookup: CDR1 MNHEY, CDR2 SVGAGI. CDR3 in amino acids: CASRSTGYAYEQYF. CDR3 nucleotides: TGTGCCAGCAGATCCACAGGGTATGCCTACGAGCAGTACTTC.

Turning to this clone: Within the sample, other DNA sequences also encode this same CDR3. V and J are TRBV29-1 and TRBJ1-1, with 7 bases identical to TRBD1. V was clipped by 4 bases and J by 7 bases; unmatched bases: 3. Germline V gives CDR1 SQVTM, CDR2 ANQGSEA. CDR3 length: 11 amino acids. CDR3 nucleotides: TGCAGCGTTGCCAGGGGGAGTGAAGCTTTCTTT. Its protein is CSVARGSEAFF.

The chain carries TRBV28 and TRBJ2-3, with unresolved D. Trimming left V 7 bases short and J 6 bases short, with 20 bases between. From germline, CDR1 is MDHEN and CDR2 SYDVKM. The CDR3 totals 15 residues. CDR3 loop: CASTSPRPVGDTQYF. CDR3 nucleotides: TGTGCCAGCACCTCTCCCCGGCCAGTAGGGGATACGCAGTATTTT.

V usage is TRBV21-1 and J usage is TRBJ2-7; the table's D gene call, TRBD1, was not cross checked with the DNA. TRBV21-1 has pseudogene status. This CDR3 comprises 17 residues. Here the CDR3 DNA reads TGTGCCAGCTCCCAAAACCGATGCCGGGACAGAGCCTACGAGCAGTACTTC. This codes for CASSQNRCRDRAYEQYF.

The rearrangement uses TRBV6-6 and TRBJ2-7, with D tentatively TRBD2 (5 bases). CDR3 length: 15 amino acids. Trimming cost V 6 bases and J 3 bases, with 18 bases left between them. CDR1 is MNHNY, CDR2 SVGAGI, per germline (reference sequence). The DNA for the CDR3 is TGTGCCAGCAGCCGAACCCGCGAGGGCAGCTACGAGCAGTACTTC. Its protein product is CASSRTREGSYEQYF.

The chain links TRBV27 to TRBJ2-2; no definite D call. There are 13 residues in the CDR3. Trimming removed 5 bases at V and 3 bases at J, with 7 bases between. The germline gives CDR1 MNHEY, CDR2 SMNVEV (reference sequence). The CDR3 DNA follows: TGTGCCAGCAGTCCCCCATACACCGGGGAGCTGTTTTTT. Translating it yields CASSPPYTGELFF.

This chain links TRBV25-1 with TRBJ1-1; 10 nucleotides agree with TRBD1. CDR3 size: 15 residues. Germline CDR1 is MGHDK and CDR2 is SYGVNS. Unmatched junction bases numbered 6, after V lost 6 bases and J lost 2 bases. The CDR3 loop reads CASRADRGANTEAFF. DNA of the CDR3: TGTGCCAGCAGAGCGGACAGGGGGGCCAACACTGAAGCTTTCTTT.

The chain employs TRBV5-1 and TRBJ2-6; D is undetermined. The CDR3 spans 15 residues. CDR1 and CDR2 from the germline V gene are SGHRS and YFSETQ. Trimming removed 6 bases from V and 0 bases from J, with 10 bases in between. The CDR3 DNA reads TGCGCCAGCACCGACACCAGCTCTGGGGCCAACGTCCTGACTTTC. This codes for CASTDTSSGANVLTF.